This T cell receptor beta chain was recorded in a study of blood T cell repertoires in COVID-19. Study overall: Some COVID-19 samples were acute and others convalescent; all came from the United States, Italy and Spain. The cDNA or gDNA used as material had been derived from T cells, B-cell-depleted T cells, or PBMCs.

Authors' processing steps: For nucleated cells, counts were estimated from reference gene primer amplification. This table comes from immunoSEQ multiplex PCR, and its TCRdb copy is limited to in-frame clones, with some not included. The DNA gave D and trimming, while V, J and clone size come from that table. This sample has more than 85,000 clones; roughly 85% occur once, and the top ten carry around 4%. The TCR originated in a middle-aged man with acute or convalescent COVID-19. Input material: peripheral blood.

CDR3 protein: CASSSSGTGYGYTF. Here the CDR3 DNA reads TGTGCCAGCAGTTCCTCCGGGACAGGGTATGGCTACACCTTC. The chain recombines TRBV6-2 or TRBV6-3 with TRBJ1-2; 9 nucleotides agree with TRBD1. Germline V CDR1 and CDR2: MNHEY, SVGEGT. CDR3 length: 14 amino acids. V shed 4 bases and J 5 bases; nucleotides not matched to a gene: 5.